These 26 T cell receptor beta chains were sequenced from one sample in a study of cytomegalovirus exposure and HLA in healthy donors. The study ran its PCR with 60 Vbeta and 13 Jbeta primers. Clones were sequenced by immunoSEQ multiplex PCR, and TCRdb holds only the in-frame ones, with some missing. The sample lists about 120,000 clones, over 65% occurring once. Material for sequencing was PBMCs. These receptors all stem from a man aged 18 to 30 in good health and CMV-seropositive.

Concerning this clone itself: Its ends do not fully match the called genes, so a read error is possible. The chain employs TRBV7-9 and TRBJ1-1; D gene ambiguous. The CDR3 spans 12 residues. Germline V gene sequence: CDR1 SEHNR, CDR2 FQNEAQ (reference sequence). The CDR3 region is CSSSPGWGEAFF. The CDR3 DNA reads as TGTTCCAGCAGCCCGGGGTGGGGAGAAGCTTTCTTT.

J is TRBJ1-1 and V is TRBV19, with 10 bases aligning to TRBD1. From germline, CDR1 is LNHDA and CDR2 SQIVND (reference sequence). The CDR3 sequence is 14 residues long. The trim removed 4 bases at V and 4 bases at J, leaving 3 bases unmatched. In DNA, the CDR3 is TGTGCCAGTAGTAGCGGACAGGGGGTCACTGAAGCTTTCTTT. Protein sequence: CASSSGQGVTEAFF. Together with reference TRBV19 and TRBJ1-1, the CDR3 gives the full variable domain: DGGITQSPKYLFRKEGQNVTLSCEQNLNHDAMYWYRQDPGQGLRLIYYSQIVNDFQKGDIAEGYSVSREKKESFPLTVTSAQKNPTAFYLCASSSGQGVTEAFFGQGTRLTVV.

The chain employs TRBV5-4 and TRBJ1-2; possibly TRBD1 for D (5 bases). With 4 bases removed from V and 6 bases from J, the gap between germline ends came to 19 bases. This CDR3 has 15 residues. Germline V gene data show CDR1 as SGHNT and CDR2 as YYREEE (reference sequence). CDR3 amino acids: CASSAWPRGLNGYTF. In DNA form, the CDR3 reads TGTGCCAGCAGCGCTTGGCCAAGGGGCCTGAATGGCTACACCTTC.

The chain joins TRBV6-5 to TRBJ2-5, with 7 nucleotides matching TRBD2. The ends lost 4 bases at V and 1 base at J; junction bases unmatched: 3. In germline, CDR1 is MNHEY, CDR2 SVGAGI. This CDR3 is 14 amino acids long. DNA for the CDR3: TGTGCCAGCAGTTTGGGGGGGGTCCAAGAGACCCAGTACTTC. Amino acid sequence: CASSLGGVQETQYF.

Concerning this clone: Other DNA variants within this sample encode the same CDR3. J is TRBJ2-1 and V is TRBV6-5; TRBD2 is a possible D gene (6 bases). The germline V and J ends were trimmed by 4 bases and 9 bases, with 16 bases remaining between them. The germline CDR1 and CDR2 sequences are MNHEY and SVGAGI. CDR3 length equals 14 residues. CDR3 amino acids: CASSSAGHRGEQFF. The CDR3 DNA sequence: TGTGCCAGCAGTTCTGCGGGGCATCGAGGTGAGCAGTTCTTC.

The count of this clone is one. The V call is TRBV18, the J call TRBJ1-3; 7 bases line up with TRBD1. With V trimmed by 3 bases and J by 0 bases, 5 bases remained unmatched. CDR1 and CDR2 from the germline V gene are KGHSH and LQKENI. This CDR3 region has 16 residues. CDR3 sequence reads: CASSPQGGISGNTIYF. DNA of the CDR3: TGTGCCAGCTCACCCCAAGGGGGCATCTCTGGAAACACCATATATTTT.

The chain carries TRBV19 and TRBJ1-2; D remains unclear. This CDR3 has 13 residues. V was trimmed by 5 bases and J by 11 bases, leaving 18 bases between them. CDR1 and CDR2 (germline): LNHDA, SQIVND (reference sequence). The DNA of the CDR3 is TGTGCCAGTAGTTTCCCCGGTGCAACTGGTTACACCTTC. Its protein product is CASSFPGATGYTF.

This rearrangement joins TRBV4-2 to TRBJ2-3; TRBD2 is a possible D gene (6 bases). V gave up 5 bases and J gave up 0 bases, with 18 bases separating them. The CDR3 is 17 amino acids. The germline V gene encodes CDR1 LGHNA and CDR2 YNFKEQ. The CDR3 DNA sequence: TGTGCCAGCAGCGCAGGAGGGACTCCTTCTAGCACAGATACGCAGTATTTT. This sequence encodes CASSAGGTPSSTDTQYF.

This clone occurred once. The J gene is TRBJ1-1, the V gene TRBV19, with TRBD1 as a possible D gene (6 bases). This CDR3 spans 13 amino acids. V lost 9 bases, J lost 7 bases, and 18 bases lay in between. From germline, CDR1 is LNHDA and CDR2 SQIVND (reference sequence). The CDR3 nucleotides read TGTGCCAGCAGAGAATTAGGACAGTTTGAAGCTTTCTTT. This gives the protein CASRELGQFEAFF.

The chain is built from TRBV28 and TRBJ1-1; D ambiguous. Germline CDR1 and CDR2: MDHEN and SYDVKM. This CDR3 is built from 12 residues. The V gene lost 6 bases and the J gene lost 1 base, with 6 bases spanning the gap. The CDR3 DNA sequence: TGTGCCAGCAGAGAACAGAACACTGAAGCTTTCTTT. Residues: CASREQNTEAFF.

The chain has TRBV27 and TRBJ2-3, with a possible D match to TRBD1 (6 bases). This CDR3 is built from 15 residues. Trimming removed 6 bases from V and 0 bases from J, with 13 bases in between. Per germline, CDR1 MNHEY and CDR2 SMNVEV (reference sequence). CDR3 in amino acids: CASSPGTLSTDTQYF. As DNA, the CDR3 is TGTGCCAGCAGCCCTGGGACATTAAGCACAGATACGCAGTATTTT.

This clone was seen a single time. This sequence joins TRBV4-1 and TRBJ1-1; TRBD1 might be the D (6 bases). The germline V gene has CDR1 MGHRA and CDR2 YSYEKL. This CDR3 is built from 13 residues. Trimming left V 1 base short and J 10 bases short, with 13 bases between. The CDR3 DNA reads TGCGCCAGCAGCCAAGGGGCAGGGGACGGAGCTTTCTTT. Translated, it gives CASSQGAGDGAFF.

This chain joins TRBV7-2 and TRBJ2-1; 9 nucleotides align to TRBD2. J gave up 8 bases and V 5 bases, and 13 bases lay outside the gene matches. Germline V CDR1 and CDR2: SGHTA, FQGNSA. CDR3 length: 16 residues. The CDR3 spells CASSPPGLAGIYEQFF. The CDR3 DNA sequence: TGTGCCAGCAGCCCCCCTGGCCTAGCGGGGATATATGAGCAGTTCTTC.

The chain employs TRBV30 and TRBJ1-6; 7 nucleotides agree with TRBD1. With V trimmed by 3 bases and J by 9 bases, 8 bases remained unmatched. CDR1 and CDR2 from the germline V gene are GTSNPN and SVGIG (reference sequence). This CDR3 region has 14 residues. In nucleotides, the CDR3 is TGTGCCTGGAGAACAGGGGCGCACGGTTCACCCCTCCACTTT. Translated: CAWRTGAHGSPLHF.

The gene calls are TRBV27 and TRBJ1-5; D call uncertain. V lost 5 bases to trimming and J lost 0 bases, with 20 bases between them. CDR3 length: 18 residues. Per germline, CDR1 MNHEY and CDR2 SMNVEV (reference sequence). DNA of the CDR3: TGTGCCAGCAGTACCGGGAGCCCCCTTAGGAATAGCAATCAGCCCCAGCATTTT. Its translation: CASSTGSPLRNSNQPQHF.

The chain is built from TRBV27 and TRBJ2-3, with D unresolved. The CDR3 totals 14 residues. Germline CDR1 is MNHEY and CDR2 is SMNVEV (reference sequence). V was shortened by 2 bases and J by 2 bases, with 8 bases between the two germline ends. The DNA of the CDR3 is TGTGCCAGCAGTTTACTACAGAACACAGATACGCAGTATTTT. As protein: CASSLLQNTDTQYF.

The chain joins TRBV28 to TRBJ1-3; a possible D gene is TRBD1 (5 bases). Trimming left V 3 bases short and J 6 bases short, with 18 bases between. Germline V CDR1 and CDR2: MDHEN, SYDVKM. The CDR3 spans 16 residues. The CDR3 DNA reads as TGTGCCAGCAGTTTTAAATGGGGGGAATTTGAAAACACCATATATTTT. As protein: CASSFKWGEFENTIYF.

This chain connects TRBV10-3 to TRBJ2-7, with D possibly TRBD1 on 5 matching bases. The CDR3 has 16 residues. The germline V gene encodes CDR1 ENHRY and CDR2 SYGVKD. Trimming left V 5 bases short and J 1 base short, with 18 bases between. The CDR3 sequence is CAISTVLDTLSYEQYF. CDR3 in DNA: TGTGCCATCAGTACAGTTCTGGACACCCTATCCTACGAGCAGTACTTC.

The gene calls are TRBV5-1 and TRBJ1-2, with D possibly being TRBD1 (6 bases). Germline CDR1 SGHRS, CDR2 YFSETQ. The CDR3 consists of 14 residues. V lost 4 bases to trimming and J lost 4 bases, with 14 bases between them. This CDR3 is CASSPGTNAYGYTF. The CDR3 DNA is TGCGCCAGCAGCCCCGGGACAAACGCCTATGGCTACACCTTC.

The V call is TRBV4-2, the J call TRBJ1-3, with unresolved D. The V end was cut by 0 bases, the J end by 0 bases, with 12 bases between. Germline CDR1 reads LGHNA; CDR2 reads YNFKEQ. This CDR3 contains 17 residues. CDR3 in DNA: TGTGCCAGCAGCCAAGAGGGCAGTTCGAGCTCTGGAAACACCATATATTTT. Translating gives CASSQEGSSSSGNTIYF.

J is TRBJ2-7 and V is TRBV6-1; 7 bases line up with TRBD1. This CDR3 contains 12 residues. Germline V gene data show CDR1 as MNHNS and CDR2 as SASEGT. Trimming at V came to 8 bases and at J to 5 bases, leaving 6 bases not matched to a gene. This chain's CDR3 is CASADRVHEQYF. CDR3 DNA: TGTGCCAGCGCAGACAGGGTCCACGAGCAGTACTTC.

The chain employs TRBV27 and TRBJ2-7, with 8 bases fitting TRBD1. This CDR3 has 13 amino acids. V lost 8 bases and J lost 3; bases outside the gene matches: 6. Germline V gene data show CDR1 as MNHEY and CDR2 as SMNVEV (reference sequence). This CDR3 reads CASGSGGLYEQYF. CDR3 DNA: TGTGCCAGCGGCTCAGGGGGCCTCTACGAGCAGTACTTC.

This clone occurred once. The chain recombines TRBV7-9 with TRBJ1-4; D gene unclear. Germline assignment: CDR1 SEHNR and CDR2 FQNEAQ (reference sequence). CDR3 length equals 13 residues. V lost 1 base and J lost 4, with 4 bases in between. In nucleotides, the CDR3 is TGTGCCAGCAGCTTAGGTAGTAATGAAAAACTGTTTTTT. It codes for CASSLGSNEKLFF. The variable domain in full, completed from reference TRBV7-9 and TRBJ1-4, reads DTGVSQNPRHKITKRGQNVTFRCDPISEHNRLYWYRQTLGQGPEFLTYFQNEAQLEKSRLLSDRFSAERPKGSFSTLEIQRTEQGDSAMYLCASSLGSNEKLFFGSGTQLSVL.

CDR3: CAIGTPDQPQHF. The CDR3 DNA reads as TGTGCCATCGGGACTCCCGATCAGCCCCAGCATTTT. This chain links TRBV6-5 with TRBJ1-5, with D perhaps matching TRBD1 (5 bases). The CDR3 runs to 12 residues. V was pared by 10 bases and J by 5 bases, with 12 bases between. The germline gives CDR1 MNHEY, CDR2 SVGAGI.

Points on this clone: Its ends do not fully match the called genes, so a read error is possible. The J gene is TRBJ2-7, the V gene TRBV6-5; D ambiguous. This CDR3 is 13 amino acids long. CDR1 is MNHEY and CDR2 is SVGAGI in the germline V gene. In DNA, the CDR3 is TGTGCCAGCAGTTACTCGAGTAATGAAGCGTCCGCCTTC. Its translation is CASSYSSNEASAF.

This chain joins TRBV10-3 and TRBJ2-5, with 10 nucleotides matching TRBD2. The trim removed 2 bases at V and 5 bases at J, leaving 8 bases unmatched. The CDR3 runs 16 residues. Germline CDR1 ENHRY, CDR2 SYGVKD. CDR3 sequence: CAISEQLAGSQETQYF. The DNA of the CDR3 is TGTGCCATCAGTGAGCAACTAGCGGGGTCACAGGAGACCCAGTACTTC.